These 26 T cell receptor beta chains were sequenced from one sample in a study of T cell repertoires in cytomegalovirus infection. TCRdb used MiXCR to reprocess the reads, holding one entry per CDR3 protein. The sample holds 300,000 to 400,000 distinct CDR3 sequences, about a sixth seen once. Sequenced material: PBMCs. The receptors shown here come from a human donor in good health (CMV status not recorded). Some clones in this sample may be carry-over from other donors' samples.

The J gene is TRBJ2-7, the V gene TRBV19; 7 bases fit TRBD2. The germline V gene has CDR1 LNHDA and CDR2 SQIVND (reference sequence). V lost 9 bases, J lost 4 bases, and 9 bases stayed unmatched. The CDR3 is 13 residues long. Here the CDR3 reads CASREGGRYEQYF. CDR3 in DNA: TGTGCCAGCCGAGAGGGCGGGAGATACGAGCAGTACTTC.

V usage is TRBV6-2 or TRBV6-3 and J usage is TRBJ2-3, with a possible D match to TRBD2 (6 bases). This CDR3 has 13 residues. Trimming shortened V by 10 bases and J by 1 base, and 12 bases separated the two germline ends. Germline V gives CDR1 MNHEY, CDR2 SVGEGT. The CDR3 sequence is CAILGSGTDTQYF. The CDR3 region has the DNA TGTGCCATCCTCGGGAGTGGCACAGATACGCAGTATTTT.

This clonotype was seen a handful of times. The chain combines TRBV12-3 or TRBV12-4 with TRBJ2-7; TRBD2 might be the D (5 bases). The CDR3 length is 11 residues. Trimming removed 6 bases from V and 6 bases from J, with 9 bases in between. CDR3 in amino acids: CASSELGEQYF. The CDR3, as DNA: TGTGCCAGCAGCGAACTAGGCGAGCAGTACTTC.

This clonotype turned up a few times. The CDR3 region has the DNA TGTGCCAGCAACCACCCGGGACAGGTCGGAGATACGCAGTATTTT. Its protein product is CASNHPGQVGDTQYF. The J gene is TRBJ2-3, the V gene TRBV2; 8 positions agree with TRBD1. Germline V lookup: CDR1 SNHLY, CDR2 FYNNEI. Germline trimming cut 7 bases from V and 5 bases from J; bases unmatched to any gene: 11. The CDR3 has 15 amino acids. Variable domain in full (rest from reference TRBV2 and TRBJ2-3): EPEVTQTPSHQVTQMGQEVILRCVPISNHLYFYWYRQILGQKVEFLVSFYNNEISEKSEIFDDQFSVERPDGSNFTLKIRSTKLEDSAMYFCASNHPGQVGDTQYFGPGTRLTVL.

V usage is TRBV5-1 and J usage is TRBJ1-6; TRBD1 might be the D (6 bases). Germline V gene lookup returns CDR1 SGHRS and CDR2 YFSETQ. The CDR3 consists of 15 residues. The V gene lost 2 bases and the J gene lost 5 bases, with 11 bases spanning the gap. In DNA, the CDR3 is TGCGCCAGCAGCTTCGGACAGCCCGATAATTCACCCCTCCACTTT. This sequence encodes CASSFGQPDNSPLHF.

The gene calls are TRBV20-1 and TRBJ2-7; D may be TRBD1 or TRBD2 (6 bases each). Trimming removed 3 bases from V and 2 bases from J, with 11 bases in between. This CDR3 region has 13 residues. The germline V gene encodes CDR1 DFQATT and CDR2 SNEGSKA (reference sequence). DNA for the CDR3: TGCAGTGCTAGCGGGGGCCTTACCTACGAGCAGTACTTC. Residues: CSASGGLTYEQYF.

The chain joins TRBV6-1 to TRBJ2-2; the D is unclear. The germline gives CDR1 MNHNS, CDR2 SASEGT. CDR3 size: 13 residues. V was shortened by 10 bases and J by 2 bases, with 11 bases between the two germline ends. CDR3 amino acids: CATTGPNTGELFF. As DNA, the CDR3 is TGTGCCACGACCGGGCCCAACACCGGGGAGCTGTTTTTT.

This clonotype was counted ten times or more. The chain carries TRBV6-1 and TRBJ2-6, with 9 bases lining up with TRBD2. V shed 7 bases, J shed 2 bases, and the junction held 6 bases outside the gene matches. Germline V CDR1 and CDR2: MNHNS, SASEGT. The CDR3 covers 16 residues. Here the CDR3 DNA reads TGTGCCAGCACTAGGCTAGCGGGAACTGGGGCCAACGTCCTGACTTTC. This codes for CASTRLAGTGANVLTF.

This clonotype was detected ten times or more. CDR3 region: CASSFSTGKDQPQHF. The CDR3 coding sequence is TGTGCCAGCAGTTTCTCGACAGGGAAGGATCAGCCCCAGCATTTT. The chain links TRBV12-3 or TRBV12-4 to TRBJ1-5; 7 positions match TRBD1. J lost 5 bases, V lost 3 bases, and 7 bases had no gene match. CDR3 length equals 15 residues.

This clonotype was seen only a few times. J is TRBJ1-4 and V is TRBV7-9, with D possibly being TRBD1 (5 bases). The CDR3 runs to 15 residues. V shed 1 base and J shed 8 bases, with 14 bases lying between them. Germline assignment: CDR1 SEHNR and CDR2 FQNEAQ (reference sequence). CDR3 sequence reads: CASSLGGLGFEKLFF. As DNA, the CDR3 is TGTGCCAGCAGCTTAGGGGGCTTGGGGTTCGAAAAACTGTTTTTT.

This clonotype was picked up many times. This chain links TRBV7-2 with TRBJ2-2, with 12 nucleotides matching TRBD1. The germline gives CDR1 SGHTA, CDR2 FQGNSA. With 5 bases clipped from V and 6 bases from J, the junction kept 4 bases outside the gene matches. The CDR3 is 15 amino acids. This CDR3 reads CASSPGQGAPGELFF. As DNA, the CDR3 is TGTGCCAGCAGCCCGGGACAGGGGGCACCCGGGGAGCTGTTTTTT.

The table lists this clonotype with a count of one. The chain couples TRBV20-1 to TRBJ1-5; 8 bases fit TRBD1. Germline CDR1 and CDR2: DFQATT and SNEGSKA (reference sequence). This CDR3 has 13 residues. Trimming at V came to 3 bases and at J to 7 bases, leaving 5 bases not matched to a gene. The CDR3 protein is CSARDRVGQPQHF. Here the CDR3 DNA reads TGCAGTGCTAGGGACAGGGTAGGCCAGCCCCAGCATTTT.

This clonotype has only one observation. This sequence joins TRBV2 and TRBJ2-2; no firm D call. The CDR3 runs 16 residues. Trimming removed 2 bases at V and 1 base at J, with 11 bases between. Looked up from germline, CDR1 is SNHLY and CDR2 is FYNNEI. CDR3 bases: TGTGCCAGCAGTGAAAGGGCACCTCAGAACACCGGGGAGCTGTTTTTT. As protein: CASSERAPQNTGELFF.

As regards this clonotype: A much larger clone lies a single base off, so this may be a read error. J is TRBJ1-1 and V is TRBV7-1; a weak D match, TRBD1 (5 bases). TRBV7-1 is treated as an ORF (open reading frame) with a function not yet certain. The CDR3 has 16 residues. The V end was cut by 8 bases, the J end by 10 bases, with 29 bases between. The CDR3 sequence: CASGSQGLLKRVGAFF. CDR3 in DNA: TGTGCCAGCGGAAGTCAGGGCCTACTGAAACGGGTTGGAGCTTTCTTT.

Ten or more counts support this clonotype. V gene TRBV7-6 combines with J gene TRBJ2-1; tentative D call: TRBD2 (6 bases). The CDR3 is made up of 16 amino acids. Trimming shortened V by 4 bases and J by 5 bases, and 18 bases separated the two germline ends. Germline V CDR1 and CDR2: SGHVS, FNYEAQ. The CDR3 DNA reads TGTGCCAGCAGCTACAGAGACGGGACTCAAGACAATGAGCAGTTCTTC. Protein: CASSYRDGTQDNEQFF.

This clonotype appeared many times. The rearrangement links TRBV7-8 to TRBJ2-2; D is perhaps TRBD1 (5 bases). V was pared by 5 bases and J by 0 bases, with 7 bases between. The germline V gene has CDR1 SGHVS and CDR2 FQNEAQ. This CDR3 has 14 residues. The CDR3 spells CASSMTANTGELFF. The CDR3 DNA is TGTGCCAGCAGCATGACAGCGAACACCGGGGAGCTGTTTTTT.

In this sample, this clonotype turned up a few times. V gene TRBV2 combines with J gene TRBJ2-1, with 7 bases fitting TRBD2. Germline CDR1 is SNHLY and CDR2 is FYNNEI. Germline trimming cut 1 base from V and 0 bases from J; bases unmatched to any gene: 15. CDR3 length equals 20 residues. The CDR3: CASSEGLAGRGKSSYNEQFF. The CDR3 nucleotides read TGTGCCAGCAGTGAAGGTCTGGCAGGGCGGGGGAAGAGCTCCTACAATGAGCAGTTCTTC.

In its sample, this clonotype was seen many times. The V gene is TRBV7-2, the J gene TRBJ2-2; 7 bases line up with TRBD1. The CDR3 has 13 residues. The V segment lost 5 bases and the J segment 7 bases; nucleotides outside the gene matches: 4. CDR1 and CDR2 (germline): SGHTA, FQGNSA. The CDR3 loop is CASSPRQGGELFF. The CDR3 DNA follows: TGTGCCAGCAGCCCCCGACAGGGCGGGGAGCTGTTTTTT.

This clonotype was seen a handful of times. CDR3 DNA: TGCGCCAGCAGCCAAGAGCTCATCCGGGACTACAATTACAATGAGCAGTTCTTC. This translates into CASSQELIRDYNYNEQFF. This chain uses TRBV4-1 with TRBJ2-1, with TRBD2 matching over 7 bases. The CDR3 runs 18 residues. Germline-derived CDR1 and CDR2 are MGHRA and YSYEKL. Losses at the gene ends were 0 bases for V and 4 bases for J; bases not matched to a gene: 12.

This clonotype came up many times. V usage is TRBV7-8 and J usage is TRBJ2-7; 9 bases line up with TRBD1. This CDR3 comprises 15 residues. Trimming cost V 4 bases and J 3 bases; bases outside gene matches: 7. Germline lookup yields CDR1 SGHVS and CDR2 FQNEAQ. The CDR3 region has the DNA TGTGCCAGCAGCTCCGGGACAGGGAGTTTCTACGAGCAGTACTTC. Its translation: CASSSGTGSFYEQYF.

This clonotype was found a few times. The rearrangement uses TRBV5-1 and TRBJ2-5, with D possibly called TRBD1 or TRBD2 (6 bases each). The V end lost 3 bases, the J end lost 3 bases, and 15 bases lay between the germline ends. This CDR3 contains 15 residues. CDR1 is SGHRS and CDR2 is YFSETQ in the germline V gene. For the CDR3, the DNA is TGCGCCAGCAGCTGGGAAGGGAGGACAGAAGAGACCCAGTACTTC. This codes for CASSWEGRTEETQYF.

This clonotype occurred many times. DNA for the CDR3: TGTGCCAGCAGCTTCAGGACCAACAGCTACACCTTC. This encodes CASSFRTNSYTF. The genes are TRBV7-2 and TRBJ1-2, with no clear D. Germline loops: CDR1 SGHTA, CDR2 FQGNSA. Trimming removed 3 bases at V and 9 bases at J, with 11 bases between. This CDR3 has 12 amino acids.

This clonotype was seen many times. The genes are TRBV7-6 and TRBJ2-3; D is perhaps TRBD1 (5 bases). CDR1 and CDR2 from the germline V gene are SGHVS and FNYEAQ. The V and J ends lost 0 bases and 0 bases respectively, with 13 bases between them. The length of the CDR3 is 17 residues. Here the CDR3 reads CASSLAFRTFSTDTQYF. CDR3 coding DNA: TGTGCCAGCAGCTTAGCATTCAGGACATTTAGCACAGATACGCAGTATTTT.

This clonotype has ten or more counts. CDR3 DNA: TGTGCCAGCAGCTCTAGCGGGGGTTCCTACGAGCAGTACTTC. Translation: CASSSSGGSYEQYF. V usage is TRBV7-8 and J usage is TRBJ2-7, with 10 bases lining up with TRBD2. The V gene end was trimmed by 4 bases and the J gene end by 1 base; junction bases not matched to a gene: 1. There are 14 residues in the CDR3. From germline, CDR1 is SGHVS and CDR2 FQNEAQ.

DNA for the CDR3: TGCAGCGCGGGTAGGGGGGGCACAGATACGCAGTATTTT. Its translation is CSAGRGGTDTQYF. The J gene is TRBJ2-3, the V gene TRBV29-1; perhaps D is TRBD1 or TRBD2 (6 bases each). Per the germline V gene, CDR1 is SQVTM and CDR2 is ANQGSEA. The CDR3 loop spans 13 amino acids. The V end was cut by 7 bases, the J end by 1 base, with 12 bases between.

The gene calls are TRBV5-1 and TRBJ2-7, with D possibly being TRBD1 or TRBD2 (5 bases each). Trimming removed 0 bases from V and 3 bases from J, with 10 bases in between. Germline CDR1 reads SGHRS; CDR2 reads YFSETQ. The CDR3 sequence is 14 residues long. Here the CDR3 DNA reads TGCGCCAGCAGCTTGGAAGGGGACCGCTACGAGCAGTACTTC. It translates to CASSLEGDRYEQYF.